This T cell receptor beta chain is from a study of T-cell reconstitution after alpha-beta-depleted transplantation in children. Overall study results and limits: Approximately two months post-transplant, alpha-beta T cells reportedly originated from several hundred expanded graft clones. Some patients' high day-60 TCRbeta diversity was attributed to recipient cells surviving conditioning. Counts and diversity of T cells one year after transplant came mostly from newly produced T cells.

A library of TCRbeta sequences, prepared with unique molecular identifiers, was generated. TCRdb redid the calling of the PCR reads with MiXCR, one entry per CDR3 protein. The profile covers roughly 100,000 distinct CDR3 sequences, with around 6.1% appearing a single time and about 6% taken by the ten largest. This clonotype appeared a few times. Antigen unknown. Sequencing was performed on PBMCs, mostly from graft donor cells, taken 60 days after TCRalphabeta/CD19-depleted stem cell transplant. This receptor was identified in a female patient between 2 and 15 years old who had a stem cell transplant for Fanconi anemia, so the T cells may come from the graft donor.

CDR3 sequence reads: CASSPDRGADTQYF. CDR3 nucleotide sequence: TGTGCCAGCAGCCCGGACAGGGGCGCAGATACGCAGTATTTT. The V gene is TRBV7-2, the J gene TRBJ2-3; 9 positions agree with TRBD1. Germline V CDR1 and CDR2: SGHTA, FQGNSA. This CDR3 contains 14 residues. The V segment lost 5 bases and the J segment 4 bases; nucleotides outside the gene matches: 4.